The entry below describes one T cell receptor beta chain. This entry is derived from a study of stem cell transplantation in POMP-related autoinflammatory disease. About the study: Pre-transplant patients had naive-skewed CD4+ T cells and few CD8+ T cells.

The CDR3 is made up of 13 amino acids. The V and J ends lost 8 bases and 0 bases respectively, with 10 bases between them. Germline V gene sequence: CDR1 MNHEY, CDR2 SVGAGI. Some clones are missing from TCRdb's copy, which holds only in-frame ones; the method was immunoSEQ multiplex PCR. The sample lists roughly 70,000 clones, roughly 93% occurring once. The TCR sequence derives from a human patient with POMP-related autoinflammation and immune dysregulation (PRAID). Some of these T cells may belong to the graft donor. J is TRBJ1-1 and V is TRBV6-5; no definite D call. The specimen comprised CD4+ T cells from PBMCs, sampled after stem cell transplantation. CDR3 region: CASGRQVNTEAFF. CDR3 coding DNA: TGTGCCAGCGGGCGGCAGGTGAACACTGAAGCTTTCTTT.